What follows are 4 T cell receptor beta chains derived from one specimen sequenced in a study of TIL therapy for anti-PD-1-resistant metastatic lung cancer. As to time point: pre-treatment sample, taken before nivolumab and TIL therapy. Sequencing used immunoSEQ v3. Profiling relied on immunoSEQ multiplex PCR, and the TCRdb table lists in-frame clones only, not all of them. This sample carries tens of thousands of clones, under 75% of them seen once, and the ten largest clones take 6% to 8.5%. The source was blood, collected at baseline. The source is a person between 30 and 80 years old with non-small cell lung cancer.

This chain uses TRBV2 with TRBJ2-1, with D perhaps TRBD1 (6 bases). The CDR3 is 13 amino acids. The germline gives CDR1 SNHLY, CDR2 FYNNEI. Trimming took 4 bases from V and 4 from J, leaving 8 bases between them. The CDR3 loop is CASSVDRYNEQFF. In DNA form, the CDR3 reads TGTGCCAGCAGTGTAGACAGGTACAATGAGCAGTTCTTC.

This clone was detected only a few times. The chain couples TRBV2 to TRBJ1-5; possibly TRBD1 for D (6 bases). Trimming pared 7 bases from V and 7 bases from J, leaving 23 bases between. CDR1 is SNHLY and CDR2 is FYNNEI in the germline V gene. This CDR3 is built from 16 residues. In DNA, the CDR3 is TGTGCCAGCAAATTTTCCCGGCAGGGGCGGGTGCAGCCCCAGCATTTT. Protein: CASKFSRQGRVQPQHF.

V gene TRBV4-1 combines with J gene TRBJ2-7; D possibly matches TRBD1 or TRBD2 (5 bases each). CDR3 length: 14 residues. Germline V gives CDR1 MGHRA, CDR2 YSYEKL. Trimming removed 5 bases from V and 5 bases from J, with 16 bases in between. CDR3 loop: CASSVPGPAHEQYF. The DNA for the CDR3 is TGCGCCAGCAGCGTACCGGGGCCTGCCCACGAGCAGTACTTC.

The gene calls are TRBV25-1 and TRBJ1-1, with 7 bases lining up with TRBD1. CDR1 is MGHDK and CDR2 is SYGVNS in the germline V gene. The CDR3 has 15 residues. With V trimmed by 2 bases and J by 5 bases, 8 bases remained unmatched. This chain's CDR3 is CASSELDRVGTEAFF. The CDR3 DNA is TGTGCCAGCAGTGAACTTGACAGGGTAGGTACTGAAGCTTTCTTT.